This is a list of T cell receptor beta chains from one sample in a study of immune heterogeneity within non-small cell lung tumors. TCRdb itself ran the multiplex PCR reads through MiXCR, one entry per CDR3 protein. The table has 9,000 to 13,000 distinct CDR3 sequences, about a fifth seen once. Sequenced input: lung tumor tissue. These receptors all stem from a man aged 55 to 70 with non-small cell lung cancer. The conserved cysteine and the conserved F or W are not part of the CDR3 here. Each record gives: CDR3 protein, J gene, V gene.

CDR3aa: ASARNEQF; j_gene: TRBJ2-1; v_gene: TRBV7-9
CDR3aa: ASSPLGGAGTEAF; j_gene: TRBJ1-1; v_gene: TRBV14
CDR3aa: ASGWAASSGANVLT; j_gene: TRBJ2-6; v_gene: TRBV12-5
CDR3aa: SAEPPRDRPYNEQF; j_gene: TRBJ2-1; v_gene: TRBV20-1
CDR3aa: AITSGSTDEQY; j_gene: TRBJ2-7; v_gene: TRBV10-3
CDR3aa: ASRPRGVTSEAF; j_gene: TRBJ1-1; v_gene: TRBV12-3/TRBV12-4
CDR3aa: ASGRGSGNQPQH; j_gene: TRBJ1-5; v_gene: TRBV19
CDR3aa: SAPGSGYNQPQH; j_gene: TRBJ1-5; v_gene: TRBV20-1
CDR3aa: SAWGVDRRTLQETQY; j_gene: TRBJ2-5; v_gene: TRBV29-1
CDR3aa: ASLGNSGTDTQY; j_gene: TRBJ2-3; v_gene: TRBV7-2
CDR3aa: SARSTRRAGTGELF; j_gene: TRBJ2-2; v_gene: TRBV20-1
CDR3aa: ASSLLGRDNGHT; j_gene: TRBJ1-2; v_gene: TRBV19
CDR3aa: AISDPGAPDGQY; j_gene: TRBJ2-7; v_gene: TRBV10-3
CDR3aa: ASSSYSNQPQH; j_gene: TRBJ1-5; v_gene: TRBV12-3/TRBV12-4
CDR3aa: ASSLSPTTQETQY; j_gene: TRBJ2-5; v_gene: TRBV7-3
CDR3aa: ASSQDRLDRDEQF; j_gene: TRBJ2-1; v_gene: TRBV4-2